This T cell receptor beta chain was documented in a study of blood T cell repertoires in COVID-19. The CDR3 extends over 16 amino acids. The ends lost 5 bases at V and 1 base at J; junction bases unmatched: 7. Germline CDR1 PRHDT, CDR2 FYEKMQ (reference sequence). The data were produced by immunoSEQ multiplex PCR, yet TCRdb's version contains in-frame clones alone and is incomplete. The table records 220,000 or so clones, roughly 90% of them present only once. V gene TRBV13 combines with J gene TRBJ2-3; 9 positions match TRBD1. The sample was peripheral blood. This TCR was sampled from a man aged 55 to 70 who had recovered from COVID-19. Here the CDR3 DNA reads TGTGCCAGCAGCCATGGCCGGACAGGGGGCACAGATACGCAGTATTTT. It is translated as CASSHGRTGGTDTQYF.